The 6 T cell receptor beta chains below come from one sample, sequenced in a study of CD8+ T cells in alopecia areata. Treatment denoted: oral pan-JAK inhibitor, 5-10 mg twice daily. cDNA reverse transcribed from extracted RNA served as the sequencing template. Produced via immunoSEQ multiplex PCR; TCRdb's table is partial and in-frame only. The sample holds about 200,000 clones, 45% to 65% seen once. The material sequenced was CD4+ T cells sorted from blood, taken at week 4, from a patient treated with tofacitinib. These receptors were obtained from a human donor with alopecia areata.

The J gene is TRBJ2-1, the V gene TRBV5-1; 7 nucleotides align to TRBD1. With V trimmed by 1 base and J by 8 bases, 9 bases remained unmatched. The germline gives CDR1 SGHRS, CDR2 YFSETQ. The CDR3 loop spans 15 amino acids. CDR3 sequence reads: CASSLNRGRRDEQFF. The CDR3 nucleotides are TGCGCCAGCAGCTTGAATAGGGGGCGCAGGGATGAGCAGTTCTTC. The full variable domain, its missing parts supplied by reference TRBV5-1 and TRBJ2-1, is KAGVTQTPRYLIKTRGQQVTLSCSPISGHRSVSWYQQTPGQGLQFLFEYFSETQRNKGNFPGRFSGRQFSNSRSEMNVSTLELGDSALYLCASSLNRGRRDEQFFGPGTRLTVL.

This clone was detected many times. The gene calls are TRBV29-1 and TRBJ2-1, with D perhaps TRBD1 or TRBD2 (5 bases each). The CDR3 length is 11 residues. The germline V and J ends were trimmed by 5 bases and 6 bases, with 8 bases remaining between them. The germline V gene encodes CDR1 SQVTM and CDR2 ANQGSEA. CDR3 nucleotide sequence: TGCAGCGTTCGGGACGGCAATGAGCAGTTCTTC. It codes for CSVRDGNEQFF.

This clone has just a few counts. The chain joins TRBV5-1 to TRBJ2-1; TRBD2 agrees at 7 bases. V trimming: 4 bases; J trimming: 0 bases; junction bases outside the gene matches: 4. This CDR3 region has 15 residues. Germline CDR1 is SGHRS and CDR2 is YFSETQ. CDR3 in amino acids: CASSGRVGSYNEQFF. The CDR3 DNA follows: TGCGCCAGCAGCGGGAGGGTAGGCTCCTACAATGAGCAGTTCTTC. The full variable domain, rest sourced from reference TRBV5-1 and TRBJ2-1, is KAGVTQTPRYLIKTRGQQVTLSCSPISGHRSVSWYQQTPGQGLQFLFEYFSETQRNKGNFPGRFSGRQFSNSRSEMNVSTLELGDSALYLCASSGRVGSYNEQFFGPGTRLTVL.

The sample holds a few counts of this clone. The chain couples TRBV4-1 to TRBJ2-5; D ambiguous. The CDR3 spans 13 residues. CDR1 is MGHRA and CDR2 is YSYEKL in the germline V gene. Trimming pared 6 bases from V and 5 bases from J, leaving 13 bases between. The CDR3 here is CASRSPPMETQYF. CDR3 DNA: TGCGCCAGCAGAAGTCCCCCGATGGAGACCCAGTACTTC.

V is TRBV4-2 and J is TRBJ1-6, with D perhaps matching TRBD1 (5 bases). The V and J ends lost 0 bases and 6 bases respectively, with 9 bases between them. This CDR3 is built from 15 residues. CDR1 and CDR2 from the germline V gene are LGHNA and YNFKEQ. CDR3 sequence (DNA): TGTGCCAGCAGCCAAGATAGGGGAACTAATTCACCCCTCCACTTT. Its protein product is CASSQDRGTNSPLHF.

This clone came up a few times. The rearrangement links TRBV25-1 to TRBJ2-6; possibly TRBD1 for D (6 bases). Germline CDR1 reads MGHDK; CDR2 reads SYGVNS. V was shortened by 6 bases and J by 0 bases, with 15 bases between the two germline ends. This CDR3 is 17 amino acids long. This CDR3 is CASRQGKTGSGANVLTF. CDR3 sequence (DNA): TGTGCCAGCAGACAGGGAAAAACCGGCTCTGGGGCCAACGTCCTGACTTTC.